These T cell receptor beta chains were read from a single sample in a study of neurological immune-mediated disorders. TCRdb passed the 5' RACE reads through MiXCR, listing each CDR3 protein once. Of roughly 50,000 distinct CDR3 sequences in the sample, more than 9.5% are singletons; the top ten hold around 9%. Sequencing was performed on PBMCs. The receptors stem from a male donor with HTLV-1-associated myelopathy (HAM/TSP). CDR3s include the opening cysteine and the closing phenylalanine or tryptophan. The D gene is left open where the match is weak. Clone size is stated in some rows and not others, as once, few, many or a class when expanded.

abundance: many
v_gene: TRBV7-6
j_gene: TRBJ1-1
d_gene: TRBD1
CDR3nt: TGTGCCAGCACCGTGACAGGGGTTAGCTCTGAAGCTTTCTTT
CDR3aa: CASTVTGVSSEAFF

abundance: many
v_gene: TRBV5-1
j_gene: TRBJ2-7
d_gene: -
CDR3nt: TGCGCCAGCAGCTCGACAGGAGTCGAGAAGCAGTACTTC
CDR3aa: CASSSTGVEKQYF

abundance: -
v_gene: TRBV20-1
j_gene: TRBJ1-6
d_gene: TRBD1
CDR3nt: TGCAGTGCTAGAGGGCCCGGGGGACAGTATAATTCACCCCTCCACTTT
CDR3aa: CSARGPGGQYNSPLHF

abundance: -
v_gene: TRBV12-3/TRBV12-4
j_gene: TRBJ1-1
d_gene: -
CDR3nt: TGTGCCAGCCTAGCACAGACGATGAACACTGAAGCTTTCTTT
CDR3aa: CASLAQTMNTEAFF

abundance: many
v_gene: TRBV10-3
j_gene: TRBJ1-2
d_gene: -
CDR3nt: TGTGCCATCAGTGCGGGAGTGGACTATGGCTACACCTTC
CDR3aa: CAISAGVDYGYTF

abundance: many
v_gene: TRBV27
j_gene: TRBJ2-5
d_gene: TRBD1
CDR3nt: TGTGCCAGCAGTCTCCTGGGAGGGGGACAGGGCTGGGAGACCCAGTACTTC
CDR3aa: CASSLLGGGQGWETQYF

abundance: -
v_gene: TRBV5-1
j_gene: TRBJ1-2
d_gene: -
CDR3nt: TGCGCCAGCCGCTTGGCGCAGACGGGTAATGGCTACACCTTC
CDR3aa: CASRLAQTGNGYTF

abundance: many
v_gene: TRBV20-1
j_gene: TRBJ1-3
d_gene: -
CDR3nt: TGCAGTGCTAGACAGACGGAGCGAGGACGGACCATATATTTT
CDR3aa: CSARQTERGRTIYF

abundance: many
v_gene: TRBV4-3
j_gene: TRBJ2-3
d_gene: -
CDR3nt: TGCGCCAGCAGCCAAGGACGCCGGAGCACAGATACGCAGTATTTT
CDR3aa: CASSQGRRSTDTQYF

abundance: many
v_gene: TRBV4-1
j_gene: TRBJ2-7
d_gene: -
CDR3nt: TGCGCCAGCAGCCGCCTCTCTCGACAGGACTACGAGCAGTACTTC
CDR3aa: CASSRLSRQDYEQYF

abundance: many
v_gene: TRBV5-1
j_gene: TRBJ1-4
d_gene: TRBD1
CDR3nt: TGCGCCAGCAGCTTGGGGACAGGGGATCGAACTAATGAAAAACTGTTTTTT
CDR3aa: CASSLGTGDRTNEKLFF

abundance: few
v_gene: TRBV5-6
j_gene: TRBJ2-5
d_gene: -
CDR3nt: TGTGCCAGCAGCGGAATGGCGTCCGAGACCCAGTACTTC
CDR3aa: CASSGMASETQYF

abundance: many
v_gene: TRBV20-1
j_gene: TRBJ1-6
d_gene: -
CDR3nt: TGCAGTGCTAGAGGGGGAGGCAATTCACCCCTCCACTTT
CDR3aa: CSARGGGNSPLHF

abundance: many
v_gene: TRBV6-2/TRBV6-3
j_gene: TRBJ1-2
d_gene: -
CDR3nt: TGTGCCAGCAGTCCTCGGGACCATGGCTACACCTTC
CDR3aa: CASSPRDHGYTF

abundance: many
v_gene: TRBV5-1
j_gene: TRBJ2-1
d_gene: -
CDR3nt: TGCGCCAGCAGCTTGGGAGGGGCCAATGAGCAGTTCTTC
CDR3aa: CASSLGGANEQFF

abundance: many
v_gene: TRBV4-3
j_gene: TRBJ2-1
d_gene: -
CDR3nt: TGCGCCAGCAGCCAGATGTTCAACCCCGCTCACCCTTACAATGAGCAGTTCTTC
CDR3aa: CASSQMFNPAHPYNEQFF

abundance: few
v_gene: TRBV20-1
j_gene: TRBJ2-7
d_gene: TRBD1
CDR3nt: TGCAGTGCTAGGGGGGACAGCTCCTACGAGCAGTACTTC
CDR3aa: CSARGDSSYEQYF

abundance: -
v_gene: TRBV7-8
j_gene: TRBJ1-2
d_gene: -
CDR3nt: TGTGCCAGCAGCTTAACGCTACCGACAGGAGGCGGCTACACCTTC
CDR3aa: CASSLTLPTGGGYTF

abundance: many
v_gene: TRBV11-3
j_gene: TRBJ2-5
d_gene: -
CDR3nt: TGTGCCAGCACCCAACCGGGAAAAGAGACCCAGTACTTC
CDR3aa: CASTQPGKETQYF

abundance: many
v_gene: TRBV5-1
j_gene: TRBJ2-5
d_gene: -
CDR3nt: TGCGCCAGCAGCGAGGACCGAGAGACCCAGTACTTC
CDR3aa: CASSEDRETQYF

abundance: many
v_gene: TRBV5-1
j_gene: TRBJ1-4
d_gene: -
CDR3nt: TGCGCCAGCGCCCGGGACTGGAACGAAAAACTGTTTTTT
CDR3aa: CASARDWNEKLFF

abundance: many
v_gene: TRBV5-1
j_gene: TRBJ1-1
d_gene: -
CDR3nt: TGCGCCAGCACCCTTGGGGACCCGAACACTGAAGCTTTCTTT
CDR3aa: CASTLGDPNTEAFF

abundance: many
v_gene: TRBV6-5
j_gene: TRBJ2-5
d_gene: -
CDR3nt: TGTGCCAGCAGCCCCCGAGGGGGGTGGGAGACCCAGTACTTC
CDR3aa: CASSPRGGWETQYF

abundance: many
v_gene: TRBV5-1
j_gene: TRBJ2-5
d_gene: -
CDR3nt: TGCGCCAGCAAAGTCCAGGGGGGGCCCGGAGAGACCCAGTACTTC
CDR3aa: CASKVQGGPGETQYF